The rows below give T cell receptor gamma chains drawn from one sample of a study of Vδ1+ human thymocytes. TCRdb redid clone calling on the multiplex PCR reads using CATT. The sample lists tens of thousands of gamma-chain clones, 20% to 25% occurring once. Sample: Vdelta1+ gamma-delta thymocytes from the thymus. The source is a girl in the first two years of life who had congenital heart surgery. CDR3s include the opening cysteine and the closing phenylalanine or tryptophan. The listing skips clone size in some rows; elsewhere it reads once, few, many or a size class.

J	V	size	CDR3	DNA
TRGJ1/TRGJ2	TRGV9	few	CALWQALKKLF	TGTGCCTTGTGGCAAGCCCTTAAGAAACTCTTT
TRGJP2	TRGV2	.	CATWDARDWIKTF	TGTGCCACCTGGGACGCCCGTGATTGGATCAAGACGTTT
TRGJ1/TRGJ2	TRGV2	.	CATWDGPGHYKKLF	TGTGCCACCTGGGACGGGCCCGGACATTATAAGAAACTCTTT
TRGJ1/TRGJ2	TRGV4	few	CATWDPGMGVYKKLF	TGTGCCACCTGGGACCCGGGGATGGGTGTTTATAAGAAACTCTTT
TRGJ1/TRGJ2	TRGV9	few	CALWEIQGKLF	TGTGCCTTGTGGGAGATCCAGGGGAAACTCTTT
TRGJ1/TRGJ2	TRGV3	few	CATWGMGYKKLF	TGTGCCACCTGGGGTATGGGGTATAAGAAACTCTTT
TRGJ1/TRGJ2	TRGV9	few	CALWEVPRNYYKKLF	TGTGCCTTGTGGGAGGTGCCCCGGAATTATTATAAGAAACTCTTT
TRGJ1/TRGJ2	TRGV3	few	CATWDINYKKLF	TGTGCCACCTGGGACATAAATTATAAGAAACTCTTT
TRGJ1/TRGJ2	TRGV8	few	CATWDTSYKKLF	TGTGCCACCTGGGATACCAGCTATAAGAAACTCTTT
TRGJP1	TRGV2	few	CATWERYTTGWFKIF	TGTGCCACCTGGGAACGATATACCACTGGTTGGTTCAAGATATTT
TRGJP2	TRGV3	few	CATWDSQYSSDWIKTF	TGTGCCACCTGGGACAGTCAATATAGTAGTGATTGGATCAAGACGTTT
TRGJ1/TRGJ2	TRGV4	.	CATWDGPRDYKKLF	TGTGCCACCTGGGACGGGCCGCGGGATTATAAGAAACTCTTT
TRGJP1	TRGV2	few	CATWDGPFPGWFKIF	TGTGCCACCTGGGACGGGCCCTTCCCTGGTTGGTTCAAGATATTT
TRGJP1	TRGV9	few	CALWEEFGWFKIF	TGTGCCTTGTGGGAGGAATTTGGTTGGTTCAAGATATTT
TRGJ1/TRGJ2	TRGV2	.	CATWTLTTLPHRYKKLF	TGTGCCACCTGGACACTCACCACACTCCCCCATCGGTATAAGAAACTCTTT
TRGJ1/TRGJ2	TRGV4	few	CATWDRGYKKLF	TGTGCCACCTGGGATCGTGGGTATAAGAAACTCTTT
TRGJ1/TRGJ2	TRGV3	.	CATRGSYKKLF	TGTGCCACACGAGGGTCTTATAAGAAACTCTTT
TRGJ1/TRGJ2	TRGV4	.	CATWDGFRKLF	TGTGCCACCTGGGATGGGTTCAGGAAACTCTTT